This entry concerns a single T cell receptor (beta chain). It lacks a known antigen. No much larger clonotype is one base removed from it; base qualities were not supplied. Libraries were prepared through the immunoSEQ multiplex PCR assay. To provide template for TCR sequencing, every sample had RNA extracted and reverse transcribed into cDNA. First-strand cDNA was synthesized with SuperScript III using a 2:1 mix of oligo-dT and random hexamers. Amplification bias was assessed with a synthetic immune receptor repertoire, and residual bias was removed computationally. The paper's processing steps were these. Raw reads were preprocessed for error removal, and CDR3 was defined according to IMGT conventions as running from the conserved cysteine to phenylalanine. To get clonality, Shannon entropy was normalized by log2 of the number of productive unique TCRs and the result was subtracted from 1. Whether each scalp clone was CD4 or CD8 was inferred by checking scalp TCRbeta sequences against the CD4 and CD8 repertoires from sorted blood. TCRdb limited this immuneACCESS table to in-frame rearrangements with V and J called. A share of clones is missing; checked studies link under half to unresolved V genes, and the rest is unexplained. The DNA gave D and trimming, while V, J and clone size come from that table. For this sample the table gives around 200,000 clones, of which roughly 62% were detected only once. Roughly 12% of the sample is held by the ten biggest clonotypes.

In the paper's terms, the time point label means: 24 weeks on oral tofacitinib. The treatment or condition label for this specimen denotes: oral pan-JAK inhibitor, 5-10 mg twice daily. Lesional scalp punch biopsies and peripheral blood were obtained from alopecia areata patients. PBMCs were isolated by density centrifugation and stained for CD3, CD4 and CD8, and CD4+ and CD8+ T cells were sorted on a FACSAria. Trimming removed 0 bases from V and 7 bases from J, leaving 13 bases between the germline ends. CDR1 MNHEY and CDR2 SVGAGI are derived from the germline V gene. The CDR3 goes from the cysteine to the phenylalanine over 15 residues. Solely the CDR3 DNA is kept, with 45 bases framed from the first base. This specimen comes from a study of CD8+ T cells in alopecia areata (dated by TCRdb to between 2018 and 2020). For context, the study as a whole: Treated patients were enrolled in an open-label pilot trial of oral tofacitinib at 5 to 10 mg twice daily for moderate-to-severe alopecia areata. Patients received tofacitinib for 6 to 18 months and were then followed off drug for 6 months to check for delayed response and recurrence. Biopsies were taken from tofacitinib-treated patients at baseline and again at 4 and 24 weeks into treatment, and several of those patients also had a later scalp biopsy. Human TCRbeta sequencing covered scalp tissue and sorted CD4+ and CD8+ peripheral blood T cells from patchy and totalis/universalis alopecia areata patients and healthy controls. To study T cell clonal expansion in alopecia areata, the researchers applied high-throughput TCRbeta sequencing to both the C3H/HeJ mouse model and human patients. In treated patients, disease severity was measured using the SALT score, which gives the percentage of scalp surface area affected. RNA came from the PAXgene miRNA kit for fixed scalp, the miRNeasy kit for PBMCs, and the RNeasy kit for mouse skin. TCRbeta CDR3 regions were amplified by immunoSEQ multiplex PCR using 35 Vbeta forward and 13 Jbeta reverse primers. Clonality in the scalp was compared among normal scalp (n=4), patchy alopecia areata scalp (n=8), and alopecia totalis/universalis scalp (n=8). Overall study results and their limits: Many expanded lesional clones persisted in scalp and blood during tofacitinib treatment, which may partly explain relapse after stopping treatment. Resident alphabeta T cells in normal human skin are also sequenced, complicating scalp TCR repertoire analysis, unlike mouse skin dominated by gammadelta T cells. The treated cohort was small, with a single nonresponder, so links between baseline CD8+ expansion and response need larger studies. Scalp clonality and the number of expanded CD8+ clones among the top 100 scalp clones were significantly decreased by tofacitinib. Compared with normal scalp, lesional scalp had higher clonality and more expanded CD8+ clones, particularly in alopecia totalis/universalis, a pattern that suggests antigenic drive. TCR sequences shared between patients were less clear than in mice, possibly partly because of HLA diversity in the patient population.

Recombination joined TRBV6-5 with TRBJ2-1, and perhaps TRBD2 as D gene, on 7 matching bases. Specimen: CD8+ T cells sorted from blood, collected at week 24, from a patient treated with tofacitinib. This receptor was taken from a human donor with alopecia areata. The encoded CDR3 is CASSYSGGGRNEQFF. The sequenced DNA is TGTGCCAGCAGTTACTCGGGAGGGGGAAGAAATGAGCAGTTCTTC.